This T cell receptor beta chain emerged from a study of beta chain features in type 1 diabetes. Across the study: Cell yields, age and gender were similar between patients and healthy donors. Analysis included more than 90 million sorted cells drawn from all samples.

V was trimmed by 1 base and J by 0 bases, leaving 13 bases between them. This CDR3 has 18 amino acids. The V gene's germline CDR1 is LGHNA and CDR2 YSLEER. TCRB transcripts that were expressed got sequenced, as all of the isolated RNA had been reverse transcribed. The method was immunoSEQ multiplex PCR; TCRdb's version includes in-frame clones alone and lacks a portion of them. In the table there are fewer than 900,000 clones, roughly 15% of which are singletons. In this sample, this clone turned up a few times. Sequencing was done on a sample of naive CD4+ T cells from blood. V usage is TRBV4-3 and J usage is TRBJ2-6; D is unclear. This sequence originates from a woman aged 18-29 years in good health. This CDR3 reads CASSQARVLSSGANVLTF. In DNA form, the CDR3 reads TGCGCCAGCAGCCAAGCACGGGTACTCAGCTCTGGGGCCAACGTCCTGACTTTC.